Listed below are T cell receptor beta chains from one sample, sequenced in a study of T-cell reconstitution after alpha-beta-depleted transplantation in children. TCRdb called the PCR reads again in MiXCR, with one record for every CDR3 protein. The table shows around 700,000 distinct CDR3 sequences, with around 13% occurring only once. The source was PBMCs, collected before TCRalphabeta/CD19-depleted stem cell transplant. The receptor source for this set is a girl aged 2 to 9 with congenital amegakaryocytic thrombocytopenia, due to receive a stem cell transplant. Both conserved end residues are part of each CDR3. The D gene is left open where the match is weak. The size field is filled for only some rows; it gives once, few, many or a size class.

NA | TRBJ2-5 | 15 | TRBV5-1 | NA | TGCGCCAGCAGCGGAGGGACAGAAGTAAAGGAGACCCAGTACTTC | CASSGGTEVKETQYF
TRBD1 | TRBJ1-1 | 14 | TRBV10-3 | few | TGTGCCATCAGTGTCGGGACAGGGGGAACTGAAGCTTTCTTT | CAISVGTGGTEAFF
NA | TRBJ2-2 | 17 | TRBV11-2 | few | TGTGCCAGCAGCTTAGATACGGTGGGGGCGAACACCGGGGAGCTGTTTTTT | CASSLDTVGANTGELFF
NA | TRBJ2-1 | 15 | TRBV20-1 | many | TGCAGTGCTAGTGTTGACGGAAATACCTACAATGAGCAGTTCTTC | CSASVDGNTYNEQFF
NA | TRBJ2-3 | 15 | TRBV20-1 | many | TGCAGTGCTAGAGCCTCAGCGGGCCTCACAGATACGCAGTATTTT | CSARASAGLTDTQYF
TRBD1 | TRBJ1-2 | 13 | TRBV30 | few | TGTGCCTGGAGCAGAGCAGGGGGCTATGGCTACACCTTC | CAWSRAGGYGYTF
TRBD2 | TRBJ2-7 | 12 | TRBV29-1 | many | TGCAGCGTTGTGGGAGGGCTCTACGAGCAGTACTTC | CSVVGGLYEQYF
NA | TRBJ2-1 | 12 | TRBV29-1 | NA | TGCAGCGTTGAAGCTGGGGGGCTAGATCAGTTCTTC | CSVEAGGLDQFF
TRBD1 | TRBJ1-1 | 12 | TRBV29-1 | many | TGCAGCGGCACCCAGGGGGCCACTGAAGCTTTCTTT | CSGTQGATEAFF
NA | TRBJ2-7 | 14 | TRBV4-1 | many | TGCGCCAGCAGCCAGGGGTGGGGGCAAGGCGAGCAGTACTTC | CASSQGWGQGEQYF
NA | TRBJ2-7 | 15 | TRBV20-1 | many | TGCAGTGCTAGAGATCTTGGGGTCTCTGTTCACGAGCAGTACTTC | CSARDLGVSVHEQYF
NA | TRBJ2-7 | 12 | TRBV10-3 | many | TGTGCCATCAGCACATTAAGGGGGGAGCAGTACTTC | CAISTLRGEQYF
TRBD1 | TRBJ2-3 | 15 | TRBV10-3 | many | TGTGCCATCAGTGACCAGGGGGTGGGCACAGATACGCAGTATTTT | CAISDQGVGTDTQYF
NA | TRBJ2-5 | 14 | TRBV3-1 | few | TGTGCCAGCACGGCAAGAGTGGGGCGTGAGACCCAGTACTTC | CASTARVGRETQYF
TRBD2 | TRBJ2-3 | 15 | TRBV20-1 | many | TGCAGTGCTGGGCCTAGCGGCAGGGAATTATATACGCAGTATTTT | CSAGPSGRELYTQYF
TRBD2 | TRBJ2-1 | 16 | TRBV5-6 | many | TGTGCCAGCAGCAGGCTCGGGACTAGCGGGAGTCGTGAGCAGTTCTTC | CASSRLGTSGSREQFF
TRBD1 | TRBJ2-1 | 16 | TRBV5-1 | NA | TGCGCCAGCAGCTCTCCCGGGGACAGGGGCTACAATGAGCAGTTCTTC | CASSSPGDRGYNEQFF
NA | TRBJ2-7 | 15 | TRBV6-5 | many | TGTGCCAGCAGCCGTTCCGGGAGAGTCTCCTACGAGCAGTACTTC | CASSRSGRVSYEQYF
TRBD1 | TRBJ2-7 | 14 | TRBV5-1 | many | TGCGCCAGCAGCCCATGGACAGGGACCTACGAGCAGTACTTC | CASSPWTGTYEQYF
TRBD1 | TRBJ2-4 | 14 | TRBV19 | NA | TGTGCCCTCCGGGACAGGCTAGCCAAAAACATTCAGTACTTC | CALRDRLAKNIQYF
NA | TRBJ2-7 | 11 | TRBV10-3 | many | TGTGCCATCAGTGCGGAATACGAGCAGTACTTC | CAISAEYEQYF
NA | TRBJ2-3 | 14 | TRBV19 | NA | TGTGCCAGTAGCCGGACATCCAACACAGATACGCAGTATTTT | CASSRTSNTDTQYF
NA | TRBJ2-5 | 13 | TRBV10-3 | few | TGTGCCATCAGTGAGGGGCCCCAAGAGACCCAGTACTTC | CAISEGPQETQYF
TRBD2 | TRBJ2-7 | 15 | TRBV4-1 | few | TGCGCCAGCAACCCCGGGGGGGGACGTTCCTACGAGCAGTACTTC | CASNPGGGRSYEQYF
TRBD2 | TRBJ2-7 | 12 | TRBV20-1 | many | TGCAGTTACCTAGCGGGAGATGGCGAGCAGTACTTC | CSYLAGDGEQYF
TRBD2 | TRBJ2-5 | 15 | TRBV5-1 | many | TGCGCCAGCAGCTTGGCCGCAGCGGGACAAGAGACCCAGTACTTC | CASSLAAAGQETQYF
NA | TRBJ2-7 | 14 | TRBV5-1 | few | TGCGCCAGCAGCTTTCCGGGACAAGACTACGAGCAGTACTTC | CASSFPGQDYEQYF
NA | TRBJ1-1 | 13 | TRBV20-1 | many | TGCAGTGCTGTCGCCGGACAGCACTCTGAAGCTTTCTTT | CSAVAGQHSEAFF